The 27 T cell receptor beta chains listed next were all sequenced from one sample in a study of beta chain features in type 1 diabetes. Study-wide findings and caveats: In all four CD4+ subsets, TCRB CDR3 length was significantly, moderately reduced in type 1 diabetes.

These receptors have no identified antigens. Expressed TCRB transcripts were sequenced because the isolated RNA had all been reverse transcribed beforehand. Repertoires were generated with immunoSEQ multiplex PCR, while TCRdb's copy carries only in-frame clones and drops some. Altogether 300,000 to 350,000 clones are present, 13% being singletons, with the ten largest covering roughly 0.015%. The source material was naive CD4+ T cells from blood. Receptors were obtained from a woman aged 18-29 years with type 1 diabetes.

This chain connects TRBV9 to TRBJ1-4; TRBD1 is a possible D gene (6 bases). The V end lost 1 base, the J end lost 5 bases, and 12 bases lay between the germline ends. Per germline, CDR1 SGDLS and CDR2 YYNGEE. The CDR3 runs to 15 residues. CDR3 residues: CASSVNTGLNEKLFF. The DNA for the CDR3 is TGTGCCAGCAGCGTAAACACAGGGTTAAATGAAAAACTGTTTTTT.

The chain joins TRBV7-2 to TRBJ2-4; 9 bases agree with TRBD2. V lost 0 bases to trimming and J lost 6 bases; unmatched junction nucleotides: 12. This CDR3 has 18 residues. The germline gives CDR1 SGHTA, CDR2 FQGNSA. In nucleotides, the CDR3 is TGTGCCAGCAGCTTAGCGCGCCCGGCTAGCGGGATGGGAAACATTCAGTACTTC. It encodes CASSLARPASGMGNIQYF.

This chain uses TRBV6-5 with TRBJ2-7, with 7 bases matching TRBD2. The germline CDR1 and CDR2 sequences are MNHEY and SVGAGI. J lost 3 bases, V lost 5 bases, and 7 bases had no gene match. The CDR3 length is 14 residues. CDR3: CASSEGTTLYEQYV. Written as DNA, the CDR3 is TGTGCCAGCAGTGAAGGGACTACCCTCTACGAGCAGTACGTC.

The V call is TRBV7-9, the J call TRBJ2-1; the D gene is possibly TRBD1 (6 bases). The V end was cut by 2 bases, the J end by 4 bases, with 18 bases between. Germline V gene data show CDR1 as SEHNR and CDR2 as FQNEAQ (reference sequence). The CDR3 contains 17 residues. CDR3 region: CASSLMLITGWYNEQFF. The CDR3 DNA reads as TGTGCCAGCAGCTTAATGTTGATCACAGGGTGGTACAATGAGCAGTTCTTC.

This clone was detected only a few times. The rearrangement links TRBV11-2 to TRBJ2-5; 9 bases are shared with TRBD1. This CDR3 comprises 15 residues. The germline CDR1 and CDR2 sequences are SGHAT and FQNNGV. Trimming cost V 4 bases and J 5 bases; bases outside gene matches: 8. The CDR3 DNA follows: TGTGCCAGCAGCTCCGGGACAGGGTCGGGGGAGACCCAGTACTTC. Translation: CASSSGTGSGETQYF. The whole variable domain, filled in from reference TRBV11-2 and TRBJ2-5, reads EAGVAQSPRYKIIEKRQSVAFWCNPISGHATLYWYQQILGQGPKLLIQFQNNGVVDDSQLPKDRFSAERLKGVDSTLKIQPAKLEDSAVYLCASSSGTGSGETQYFGPGTRLLVL.

In its sample, this clone was seen a few times. The chain uses TRBV2 and TRBJ1-4; a weak D match, TRBD1 (6 bases). Per the germline V gene, CDR1 is SNHLY and CDR2 is FYNNEI. Trimming removed 7 bases from V and 11 bases from J, with 35 bases in between. The CDR3 contains 19 residues. The CDR3: CASKPPIGEYRGQRDKLFF. In DNA, the CDR3 is TGTGCCAGCAAGCCTCCTATTGGGGAGTATCGCGGACAGCGCGACAAACTGTTTTTT.

This clone was found once. J is TRBJ1-4 and V is TRBV6-5; 7 bases match TRBD1. CDR1 is MNHEY and CDR2 is SVGAGI in the germline V gene. Trimming removed 0 bases from V and 8 bases from J; junction bases left unmatched: 6. This CDR3 has 15 amino acids. Here the CDR3 reads CASSYSEGAGEKLFF. CDR3 in DNA: TGTGCCAGCAGTTACTCGGAGGGGGCTGGGGAAAAACTGTTTTTT.

The rearrangement joins TRBV18 to TRBJ2-5; the D gene is possibly TRBD1 (5 bases). CDR1 and CDR2 from the germline V gene are KGHSH and LQKENI. The CDR3 consists of 14 residues. With 3 bases removed from V and 1 base from J, the gap between germline ends came to 9 bases. CDR3 protein: CASSPIQGQETQYF. CDR3 bases: TGTGCCAGCTCACCGATCCAGGGCCAAGAGACCCAGTACTTC. The full variable domain, completed using reference TRBV18 and TRBJ2-5, is NAGVMQNPRHLVRRRGQEARLRCSPMKGHSHVYWYRQLPEEGLKFMVYLQKENIIDESGMPKERFSAEFPKEGPSILRIQQVVRGDSAAYFCASSPIQGQETQYFGPGTRLLVL.

This clone was found a few times. The chain combines TRBV6-5 with TRBJ2-7, with no clear D. Looked up from germline, CDR1 is MNHEY and CDR2 is SVGAGI. There are 14 residues in the CDR3. V lost 5 bases, J lost 0 bases, and 11 bases lay in between. CDR3 protein: CASSKATGSYEQYF. The CDR3 DNA reads TGTGCCAGCAGTAAAGCTACGGGCTCCTACGAGCAGTACTTC.

The rearrangement joins TRBV4-2 to TRBJ2-2; TRBD2 matches 11 bases. The length of the CDR3 is 18 residues. CDR1 is LGHNA, CDR2 YNFKEQ, per germline. J was trimmed by 4 bases and V by 2 bases; bases with no gene match: 9. This CDR3 is CASSQPTSGRSGTGELFF. The CDR3 DNA follows: TGTGCCAGCAGCCAACCTACTAGCGGGAGATCGGGCACCGGGGAGCTGTTTTTT.

A few counts support this clone. The gene calls are TRBV4-3 and TRBJ2-4; D may be TRBD2 (5 bases). The CDR3 covers 14 residues. From germline, CDR1 is LGHNA and CDR2 YSLEER. V dropped 0 bases and J dropped 6 bases, with 9 bases sitting between them. CDR3 nucleotide sequence: TGCGCCAGCAGCCAAGAGAGACTACTAAACATTCAGTACTTC. Translated, it gives CASSQERLLNIQYF.

This clone was seen just once. The rearrangement joins TRBV15 to TRBJ2-1, with D uncertain. The V and J ends lost 0 bases and 6 bases respectively, with 3 bases between them. The CDR3 extends over 12 amino acids. CDR1 is LNHNV and CDR2 is YYDKDF in the germline V gene (reference sequence). CDR3: CATSRDRNEQFF. CDR3 nucleotide sequence: TGTGCCACCAGCAGAGACCGCAATGAGCAGTTCTTC.

This rearrangement joins TRBV9 to TRBJ2-1; 12 bases are shared with TRBD2. CDR3 length: 15 amino acids. The V and J ends lost 1 base and 4 bases, in that order; junction bases with no gene match: 0. Per the germline V gene, CDR1 is SGDLS and CDR2 is YYNGEE. In DNA form, the CDR3 reads TGTGCCAGCAGCGTAACTAGCGGGAGGTACAATGAGCAGTTCTTC. Its translation is CASSVTSGRYNEQFF.

This clone was counted a few times. The chain is built from TRBV18 and TRBJ2-2; the D gene is possibly TRBD2 (5 bases). V was cut by 1 base and J by 7 bases, with 13 bases left in between. The CDR3 is 15 residues long. Germline CDR1 is KGHSH and CDR2 is LQKENI. CDR3 DNA: TGTGCCAGCTCACCACGCGGGCCCGAACACGGGGAGCTGTTTTTT. Its translation: CASSPRGPEHGELFF.

This clone was found a few times. This sequence joins TRBV2 and TRBJ1-2; 8 bases map to TRBD1. In germline, CDR1 is SNHLY, CDR2 FYNNEI. This CDR3 contains 18 residues. Unmatched junction bases numbered 19, after V lost 6 bases and J lost 4 bases. The CDR3 loop reads CASRSRQGMTPFSYGYTF. CDR3 bases: TGTGCCAGCAGGAGCCGACAGGGGATGACCCCCTTTAGCTATGGCTACACCTTC.

This clone was found a few times. The chain links TRBV5-1 to TRBJ2-2; a possible D gene is TRBD2 (6 bases). The CDR3 has 15 amino acids. The V and J ends lost 2 bases and 2 bases respectively, with 10 bases between them. Germline CDR1 and CDR2: SGHRS and YFSETQ. The CDR3 region is CASSFGGPNTGELFF. CDR3 nucleotide sequence: TGCGCCAGCAGCTTCGGAGGGCCAAACACCGGGGAGCTGTTTTTT.

This chain links TRBV29-1 with TRBJ2-7; 7 nucleotides line up with TRBD2. The CDR3 runs 14 residues. CDR1 and CDR2 from the germline V gene are SQVTM and ANQGSEA. After removal of 3 bases from V and 2 bases from J, the junction contained 7 bases not matched to a gene. CDR3 amino acids: CSVDGGSGAYEQYF. The CDR3 DNA is TGCAGCGTTGACGGAGGGAGCGGGGCCTACGAGCAGTACTTC.

The CDR3 loop reads CASSLGFTPSSQENIQYF. CDR3 in DNA: TGTGCCAGCAGCTTAGGTTTCACACCATCTAGCCAGGAAAACATTCAGTACTTC. The chain uses TRBV11-3 and TRBJ2-4, with D possibly matching TRBD2 (5 bases). V dropped 1 base and J dropped 5 bases, with 21 bases sitting between them. CDR1 and CDR2 (germline): SGHNT, YENEEA. This CDR3 spans 18 amino acids.

There are a few counts of this clone. This chain connects TRBV9 to TRBJ2-1, with TRBD2 matching over 8 bases. The CDR3 is made up of 15 amino acids. Germline trimming cut 4 bases from V and 3 bases from J; bases unmatched to any gene: 6. Germline CDR1 is SGDLS and CDR2 is YYNGEE. CDR3 sequence reads: CASSPSGGGYNEQFF. CDR3 sequence (DNA): TGTGCCAGCAGCCCAAGCGGGGGAGGCTACAATGAGCAGTTCTTC.

The V and J genes are TRBV7-9 and TRBJ2-1; D perhaps matches TRBD1 (5 bases). The CDR3 totals 16 residues. V dropped 1 base and J dropped 4 bases, with 14 bases sitting between them. From germline, CDR1 is SEHNR and CDR2 FQNEAQ (reference sequence). CDR3 in DNA: TGTGCCAGCAGCTTAGACCCTTGGGGCTCGTACAATGAGCAGTTCTTC. Translated, it gives CASSLDPWGSYNEQFF.

This chain uses TRBV7-9 with TRBJ2-7; TRBD1 agrees at 10 bases. Trimming cost V 8 bases and J 6 bases; bases outside gene matches: 10. CDR1 is SEHNR, CDR2 FQNEAQ, per germline (reference sequence). This CDR3 is built from 14 residues. For the CDR3, the DNA is TGTGCCAGCGGGGGATTCCGGGACAGGGGCGAGCAGTACTTC. Its translation is CASGGFRDRGEQYF. The whole variable domain, filled in from reference TRBV7-9 and TRBJ2-7, reads DTGVSQNPRHKITKRGQNVTFRCDPISEHNRLYWYRQTLGQGPEFLTYFQNEAQLEKSRLLSDRFSAERPKGSFSTLEIQRTEQGDSAMYLCASGGFRDRGEQYFGPGTRLTVT.

The rearrangement uses TRBV13 and TRBJ1-4, with TRBD1 matching over 7 bases. The CDR3 contains 16 residues. CDR1 is PRHDT and CDR2 is FYEKMQ in the germline V gene (reference sequence). The V gene end was trimmed by 2 bases and the J gene end by 7 bases; junction bases not matched to a gene: 10. This CDR3 reads CASSLKSGRGSEKLFF. Written as DNA, the CDR3 is TGTGCCAGCAGCTTAAAATCGGGCAGGGGGAGTGAAAAACTGTTTTTT.

This clone has only a few counts. The chain employs TRBV6-5 and TRBJ2-3; the D is unclear. This CDR3 has 14 amino acids. The germline gives CDR1 MNHEY, CDR2 SVGAGI. V lost 6 bases to trimming and J lost 2 bases, with 12 bases between them. CDR3 amino acids: CASRARGATDTQYF. The CDR3 coding sequence is TGTGCCAGCAGAGCTAGAGGTGCCACAGATACGCAGTATTTT.

This clone came up a few times. The chain uses TRBV5-4 and TRBJ1-1; no clear D gene. Germline lookup yields CDR1 SGHNT and CDR2 YYREEE (reference sequence). The CDR3 is 16 amino acids. V dropped 4 bases and J dropped 0 bases, with 16 bases sitting between them. In DNA form, the CDR3 reads TGTGCCAGCAGCCTCGTCCCCCCGAGCATGAACACTGAAGCTTTCTTT. Amino acids: CASSLVPPSMNTEAFF.

This clone was found a few times. The rearrangement links TRBV11-2 to TRBJ2-1, with a weak D call TRBD2 (5 bases). This CDR3 is built from 12 residues. The germline gives CDR1 SGHAT, CDR2 FQNNGV. V lost 7 bases, J lost 6 bases, and 10 bases lay in between. For the CDR3, the DNA is TGTGCCAGCAATCAACTAGGCAATGAGCAGTTCTTC. This translates into CASNQLGNEQFF.

The table lists this clone with a few counts. The chain recombines TRBV11-3 with TRBJ2-1; 7 nucleotides agree with TRBD2. With 3 bases clipped from V and 7 bases from J, the junction kept 6 bases outside the gene matches. CDR3 length: 14 residues. Germline V CDR1 and CDR2: SGHNT, YENEEA. The CDR3 nucleotides read TGTGCCAGCAGCTTCCCCTTACTAGCGAATGAGCAGTTCTTC. Translating it yields CASSFPLLANEQFF.

The chain combines TRBV27 with TRBJ1-1; D not certain. Between the trimmed V and J ends, which lost 6 bases and 2 bases, there was a span of 19 bases. The CDR3 has 16 amino acids. Per germline, CDR1 MNHEY and CDR2 SMNVEV (reference sequence). Written as DNA, the CDR3 is TGTGCCAGCAGCCCTTCGGGCAGGACTCCCAACACTGAAGCTTTCTTT. Translated: CASSPSGRTPNTEAFF.